A single TCR beta chain is shown here with its context. The target antigen is unknown. This sample stems from a study of CD8+CD57+ T cells in acquired aplastic anemia. At the level of the study: Yields of DNA that came from sorted CD4+ and CD8+ cells averaged about 3.3 ug.

TCR beta VDJ combinations and CDR3 sequences were profiled from genomic DNA. TCRdb ran MiXCR on the reads and lists one entry per CDR3 protein. The data show 35,000 to 45,000 distinct CDR3 sequences, roughly 65% seen once. Germline CDR1 reads WSHSY; CDR2 reads SAAADI. The CDR3 consists of 13 residues. The V end lost 6 bases, the J end lost 4 bases, and 10 bases lay between the germline ends. Whole-study findings and limits: Researchers report that around 29 CD8+ CDR3 sequences appeared in both patients and controls.

V usage is TRBV10-2 and J usage is TRBJ1-3, with D unclear. The sample consisted of sorted CD4+, CD8+, or CD8+CD57+ T cells (not recorded which) from PBMCs. The TCR comes from a human donor in good health, serving as a control. The DNA of the CDR3 is TGCGCCAGCAGCGAAGACGGGGGAAACACCATATATTTT. Protein product: CASSEDGGNTIYF.